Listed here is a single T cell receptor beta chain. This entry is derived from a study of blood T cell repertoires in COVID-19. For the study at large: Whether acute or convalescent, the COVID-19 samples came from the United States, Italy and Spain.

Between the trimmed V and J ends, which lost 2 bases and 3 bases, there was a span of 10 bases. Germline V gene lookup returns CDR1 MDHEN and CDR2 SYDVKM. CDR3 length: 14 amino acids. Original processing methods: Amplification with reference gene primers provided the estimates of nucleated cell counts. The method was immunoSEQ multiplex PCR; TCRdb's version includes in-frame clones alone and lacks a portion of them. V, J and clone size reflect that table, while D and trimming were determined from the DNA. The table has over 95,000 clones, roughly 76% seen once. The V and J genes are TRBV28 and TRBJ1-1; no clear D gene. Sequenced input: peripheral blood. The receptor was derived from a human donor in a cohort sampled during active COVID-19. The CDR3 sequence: CASSLVPIDTEAFF. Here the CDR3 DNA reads TGTGCCAGCAGTTTAGTCCCGATAGACACTGAAGCTTTCTTT.